Included here is one TCR beta chain sequence, with context. This sample stems from a study of T-cell memory formation after mild COVID-19. A single record per CDR3 protein comes from TCRdb applying MiXCR to the 5' RACE reads. The table shows roughly 180,000 distinct CDR3 sequences, with approximately 17% occurring only once. CDR1 DFQATT and CDR2 SNEGSKA come from the germline V gene (reference sequence). The trim removed 4 bases at V and 3 bases at J, leaving 10 bases unmatched. The CDR3 is 16 amino acids. The genes are TRBV20-1 and TRBJ2-7; 12 bases map to TRBD2. This receptor was taken from a man between 18 and 35 years old who had mild COVID-19 (a few samples of this study predate the infection). Cell type and time point are not known. Sequenced: PBMCs or a T cell subset sorted from them (not recorded which). CDR3 amino acids: CSATPSGTSGYYEQYF. Written as DNA, the CDR3 is TGCAGTGCTACTCCTAGTGGGACTAGCGGGTACTACGAGCAGTACTTC.